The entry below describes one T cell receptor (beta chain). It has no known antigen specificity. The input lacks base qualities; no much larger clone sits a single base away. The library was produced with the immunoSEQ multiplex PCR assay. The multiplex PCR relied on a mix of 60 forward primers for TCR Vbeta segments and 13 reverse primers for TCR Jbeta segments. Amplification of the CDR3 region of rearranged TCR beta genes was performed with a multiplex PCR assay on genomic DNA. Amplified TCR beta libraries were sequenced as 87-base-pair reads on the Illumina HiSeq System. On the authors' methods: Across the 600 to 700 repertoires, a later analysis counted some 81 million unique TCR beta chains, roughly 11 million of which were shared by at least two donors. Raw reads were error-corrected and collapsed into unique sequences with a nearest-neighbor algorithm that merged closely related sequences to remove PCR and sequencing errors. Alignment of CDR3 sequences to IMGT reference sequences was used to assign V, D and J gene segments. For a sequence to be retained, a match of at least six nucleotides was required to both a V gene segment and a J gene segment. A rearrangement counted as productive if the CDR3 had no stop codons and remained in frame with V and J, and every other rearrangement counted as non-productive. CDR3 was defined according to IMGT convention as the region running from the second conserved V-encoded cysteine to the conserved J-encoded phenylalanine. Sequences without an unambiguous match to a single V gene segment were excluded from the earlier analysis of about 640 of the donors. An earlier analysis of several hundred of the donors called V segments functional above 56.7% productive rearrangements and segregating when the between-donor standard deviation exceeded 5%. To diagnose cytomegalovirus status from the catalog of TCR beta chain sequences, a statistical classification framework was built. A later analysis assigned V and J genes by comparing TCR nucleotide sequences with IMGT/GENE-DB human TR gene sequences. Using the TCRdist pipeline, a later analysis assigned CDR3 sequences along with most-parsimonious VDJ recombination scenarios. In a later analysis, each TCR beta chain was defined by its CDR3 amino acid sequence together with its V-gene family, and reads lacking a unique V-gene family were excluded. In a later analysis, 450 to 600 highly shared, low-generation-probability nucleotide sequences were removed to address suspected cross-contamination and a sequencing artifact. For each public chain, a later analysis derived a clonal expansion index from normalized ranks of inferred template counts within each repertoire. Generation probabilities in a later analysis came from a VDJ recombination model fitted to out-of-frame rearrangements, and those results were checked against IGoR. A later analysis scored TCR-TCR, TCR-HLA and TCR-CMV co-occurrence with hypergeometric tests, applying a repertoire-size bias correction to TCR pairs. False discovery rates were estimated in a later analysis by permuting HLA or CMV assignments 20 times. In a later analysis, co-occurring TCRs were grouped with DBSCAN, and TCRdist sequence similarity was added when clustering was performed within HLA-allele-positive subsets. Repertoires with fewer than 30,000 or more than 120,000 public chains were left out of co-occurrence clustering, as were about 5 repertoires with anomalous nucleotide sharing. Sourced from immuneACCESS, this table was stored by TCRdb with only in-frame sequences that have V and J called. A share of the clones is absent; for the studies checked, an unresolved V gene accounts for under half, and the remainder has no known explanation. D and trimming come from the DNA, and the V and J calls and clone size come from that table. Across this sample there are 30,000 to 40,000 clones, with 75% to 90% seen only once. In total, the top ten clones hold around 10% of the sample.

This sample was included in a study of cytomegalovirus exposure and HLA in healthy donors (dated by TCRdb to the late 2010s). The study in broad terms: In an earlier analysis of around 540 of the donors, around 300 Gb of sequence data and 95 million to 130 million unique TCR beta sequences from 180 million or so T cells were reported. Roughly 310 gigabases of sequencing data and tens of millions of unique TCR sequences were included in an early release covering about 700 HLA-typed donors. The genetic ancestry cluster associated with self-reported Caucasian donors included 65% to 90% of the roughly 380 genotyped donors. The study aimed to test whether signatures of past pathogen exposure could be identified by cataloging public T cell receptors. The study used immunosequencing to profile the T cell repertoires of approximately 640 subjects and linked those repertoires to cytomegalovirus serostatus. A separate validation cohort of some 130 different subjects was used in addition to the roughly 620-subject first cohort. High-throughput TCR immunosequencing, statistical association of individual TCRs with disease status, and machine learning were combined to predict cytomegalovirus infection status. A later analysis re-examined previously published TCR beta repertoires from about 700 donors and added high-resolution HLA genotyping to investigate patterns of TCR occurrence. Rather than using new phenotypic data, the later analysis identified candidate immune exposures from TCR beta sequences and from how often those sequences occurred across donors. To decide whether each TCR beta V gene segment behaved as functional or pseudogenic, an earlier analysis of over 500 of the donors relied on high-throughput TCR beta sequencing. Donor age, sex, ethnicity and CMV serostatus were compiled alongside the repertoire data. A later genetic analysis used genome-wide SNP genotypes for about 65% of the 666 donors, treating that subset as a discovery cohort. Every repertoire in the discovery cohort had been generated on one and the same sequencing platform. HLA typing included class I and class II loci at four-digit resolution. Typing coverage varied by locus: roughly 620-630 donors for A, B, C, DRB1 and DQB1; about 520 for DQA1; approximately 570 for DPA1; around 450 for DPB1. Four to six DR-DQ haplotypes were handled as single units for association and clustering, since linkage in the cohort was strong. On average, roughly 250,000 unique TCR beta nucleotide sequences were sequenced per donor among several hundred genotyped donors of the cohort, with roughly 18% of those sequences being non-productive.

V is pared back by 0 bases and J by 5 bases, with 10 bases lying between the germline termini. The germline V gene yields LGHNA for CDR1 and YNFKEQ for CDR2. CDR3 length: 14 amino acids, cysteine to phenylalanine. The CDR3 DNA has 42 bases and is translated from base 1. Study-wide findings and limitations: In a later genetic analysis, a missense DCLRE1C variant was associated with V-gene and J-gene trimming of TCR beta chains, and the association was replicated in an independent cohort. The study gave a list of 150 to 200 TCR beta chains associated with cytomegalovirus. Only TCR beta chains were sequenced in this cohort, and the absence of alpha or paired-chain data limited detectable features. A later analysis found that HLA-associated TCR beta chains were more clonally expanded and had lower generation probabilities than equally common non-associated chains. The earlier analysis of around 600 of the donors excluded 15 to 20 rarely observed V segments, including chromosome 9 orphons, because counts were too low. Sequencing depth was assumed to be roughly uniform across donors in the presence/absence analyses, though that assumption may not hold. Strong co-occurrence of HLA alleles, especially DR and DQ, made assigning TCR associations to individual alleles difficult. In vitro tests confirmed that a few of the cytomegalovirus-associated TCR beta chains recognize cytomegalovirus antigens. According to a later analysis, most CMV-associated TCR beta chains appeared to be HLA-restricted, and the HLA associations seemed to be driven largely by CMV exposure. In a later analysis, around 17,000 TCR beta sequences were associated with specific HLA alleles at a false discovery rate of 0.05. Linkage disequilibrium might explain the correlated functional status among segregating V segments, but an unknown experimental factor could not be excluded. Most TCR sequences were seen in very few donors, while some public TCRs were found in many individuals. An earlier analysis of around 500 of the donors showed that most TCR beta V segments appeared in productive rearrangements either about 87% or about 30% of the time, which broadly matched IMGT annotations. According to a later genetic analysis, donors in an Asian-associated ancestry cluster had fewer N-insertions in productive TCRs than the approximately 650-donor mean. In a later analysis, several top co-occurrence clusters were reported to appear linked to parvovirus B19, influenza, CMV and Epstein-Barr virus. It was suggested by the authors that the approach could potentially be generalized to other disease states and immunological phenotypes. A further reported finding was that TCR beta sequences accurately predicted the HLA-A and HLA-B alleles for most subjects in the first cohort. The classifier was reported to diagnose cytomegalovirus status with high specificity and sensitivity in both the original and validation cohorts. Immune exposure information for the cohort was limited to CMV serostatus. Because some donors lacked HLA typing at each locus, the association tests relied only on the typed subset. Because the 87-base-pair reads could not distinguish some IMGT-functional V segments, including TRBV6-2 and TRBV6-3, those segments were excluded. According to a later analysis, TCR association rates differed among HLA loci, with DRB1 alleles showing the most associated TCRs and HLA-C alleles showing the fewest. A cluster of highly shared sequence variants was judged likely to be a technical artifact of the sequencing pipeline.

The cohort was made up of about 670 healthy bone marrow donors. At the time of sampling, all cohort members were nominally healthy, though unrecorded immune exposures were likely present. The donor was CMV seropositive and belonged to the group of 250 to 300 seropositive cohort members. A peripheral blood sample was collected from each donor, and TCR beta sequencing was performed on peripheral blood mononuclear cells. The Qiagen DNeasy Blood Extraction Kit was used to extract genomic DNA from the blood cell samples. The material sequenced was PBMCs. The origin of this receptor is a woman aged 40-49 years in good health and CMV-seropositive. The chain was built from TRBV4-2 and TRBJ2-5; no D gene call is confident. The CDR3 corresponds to CASSQDLGQETQYF. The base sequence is TGTGCCAGCAGCCAAGATCTGGGCCAGGAGACCCAGTACTTC.